This is a list of T cell receptor beta chains from one sample in a study of blood T cell repertoires in COVID-19. Profiling relied on immunoSEQ multiplex PCR, and the TCRdb table lists in-frame clones only, not all of them. The sample consists of under 200,000 clones, approximately 85% of them appearing once. Input material: peripheral blood. These receptors came from a woman aged 55 to 70 with COVID-19, enrolled during active disease. Each CDR3 is given with its conserved first and last residue. A D gene is named only where the DNA matches it firmly. Not every row has a clone size; where given, it reads once, few, many or a size class.

CDR3nt	CDR3aa	v_gene	abundance	d_gene	j_gene
TGTGCCAGCAGCTTCGGACAGTTTTTAGGGGAAAAACTGTTTTTT	CASSFGQFLGEKLFF	TRBV7-8	.	.	TRBJ1-4
TGTGCCATCAAAACGGGAGGGGGAAGCAATCAGCCCCAGCATTTT	CAIKTGGGSNQPQHF	TRBV10-3	once	.	TRBJ1-5
TGTGCCATCAGTGGTGGGACAGGGTCGAACTATGGCTACACCTTC	CAISGGTGSNYGYTF	TRBV10-3	.	TRBD1	TRBJ1-2
TGTGCCAGCAGCCAAGTTAGGGGTAGCACTGAAGCTTTCTTT	CASSQVRGSTEAFF	TRBV14	.	.	TRBJ1-1
TGTGCCAGCAGCTCCAACAAGCGGACAGGGGTGCGGGAGCAGTACTTC	CASSSNKRTGVREQYF	TRBV11-2	.	TRBD1	TRBJ2-7
TGCGCCAGCAGCCAAGTCGAGTGGGCGAACACTGAAGCTTTCTTT	CASSQVEWANTEAFF	TRBV4-1	few	.	TRBJ1-1
TGTGCCAGCAGTTACGGGCTAGCGGGGGAGGAGGCAACGCAGTATTTT	CASSYGLAGEEATQYF	TRBV6-5	few	TRBD2	TRBJ2-3
TGTGCCAGCAGCTTAGCCGGGAGATTCTACGAGCAGTACTTC	CASSLAGRFYEQYF	TRBV7-9	.	.	TRBJ2-7
TGTGCCAGCATAACAGGGAACACCGGGGAGCTGTTTTTT	CASITGNTGELFF	TRBV2	.	.	TRBJ2-2
TGTGCCAGCAGAATTACAGGGGGCAATCAGCCCCAGCATTTT	CASRITGGNQPQHF	TRBV2	.	TRBD1	TRBJ1-5
TGTGCCAGCAGCCAACAGCGACTCGTCTCCTATGGCTACACCTTC	CASSQQRLVSYGYTF	TRBV4-2	.	.	TRBJ1-2
TGTGCCAGCAGGGGACAGGTGTGGACTGAAGCTTTCTTT	CASRGQVWTEAFF	TRBV27	.	TRBD1	TRBJ1-1
TGTGCCAGCAGATTAGCGGGGGGGCGCAGCACCGGGGAGCTGTTTTTT	CASRLAGGRSTGELFF	TRBV3-1/TRBV3-2	.	TRBD2	TRBJ2-2
TGTGCCAGCAGCTTTCCGACAGGGAGCTCTGGAAACACCATATATTTT	CASSFPTGSSGNTIYF	TRBV7-9	.	TRBD1	TRBJ1-3
TGTGCCAGCTCACCCGGACTAGCGGGAGGACCTGGGCAGTTCTTC	CASSPGLAGGPGQFF	TRBV18	.	TRBD2	TRBJ2-1
TGCGCCAGCAGTTGGGACAGCAACACTGAAGCTTTCTTT	CASSWDSNTEAFF	TRBV10-2	.	TRBD1	TRBJ1-1
TGTGCCAGCACCCCAGGGCGGGGTCTTGAGCAGTTCTTC	CASTPGRGLEQFF	TRBV7-6	.	.	TRBJ2-1
TGTGCCAGCTCACCTAGGACGGCCGGGACTAGCACAGATACGCAGTATTTT	CASSPRTAGTSTDTQYF	TRBV18	.	.	TRBJ2-3
TGCGCCAGCAGCTCGGGACAGAAAATTGAAAAACTGTTTTTT	CASSSGQKIEKLFF	TRBV5-1	.	TRBD1	TRBJ1-4
TGTGCCAGCAGTGACACTGACAGGGATATACACGGGGAGCTGTTTTTT	CASSDTDRDIHGELFF	TRBV6-4	.	TRBD1	TRBJ2-2
TGTGCCAGCGGTAAGACAGGGTTAGACTATGGCTACACCTTC	CASGKTGLDYGYTF	TRBV2	.	TRBD1	TRBJ1-2
TGTGCCAGCAGCGTTCTACAGGGTGGCTATGGCTACACCTTC	CASSVLQGGYGYTF	TRBV9	.	.	TRBJ1-2
TGTGCCAGCAGCCAAGGCTTTTTGGGACAGAAGGGCGGCTACACCTTC	CASSQGFLGQKGGYTF	TRBV14	few	TRBD1	TRBJ1-2
TGTGCCAGCAGCCAAGGGGGAGACTTCCAAGAGACCCAGTACTTC	CASSQGGDFQETQYF	TRBV3-1/TRBV3-2	.	.	TRBJ2-5
TGTGCCAGCAGTCCCGGGACAGGGAACCCCAATGAGCAGTTCTTC	CASSPGTGNPNEQFF	TRBV6-2/TRBV6-3	.	TRBD1	TRBJ2-1
TGTGCCAGCAGTTCGGTGACTAGGCGGGACAATGAGCAGTTCTTC	CASSSVTRRDNEQFF	TRBV27	.	.	TRBJ2-1
TGTGCCTGGGGGGAGGGGATCGGAAACACCATATATTTT	CAWGEGIGNTIYF	TRBV30	few	.	TRBJ1-3
TGTGCCAGCAGCTTAACAGGGAACAATCAGCCCCAGCATTTT	CASSLTGNNQPQHF	TRBV5-5	.	.	TRBJ1-5
TGTGCCAGCAGCCAGGACAGGGGATGGGGCGCTGGAAACACCATATATTTT	CASSQDRGWGAGNTIYF	TRBV5-4	.	TRBD1	TRBJ1-3
TGCGCCAGCAGCCCAGAGACAGCCCAACGGGCAGATACGCAGTATTTT	CASSPETAQRADTQYF	TRBV5-1	many	.	TRBJ2-3
TGTGCCAGCAGCCCGGTACCGGGACTAGCGGGTGTGGATGAGCAGTTCTTC	CASSPVPGLAGVDEQFF	TRBV5-5	.	TRBD2	TRBJ2-1
TGTGCCAGCGGCAGGGGGCGCGGGGTTAACTATGGCTACACCTTC	CASGRGRGVNYGYTF	TRBV3-1/TRBV3-2	.	TRBD1	TRBJ1-2
TGTGCCAGCAGCCCAGGACAATTCCGGGAGCCCCAGCATTTT	CASSPGQFREPQHF	TRBV5-6	.	.	TRBJ1-5
TGTGCCAGCAGCCCCGGGACTATAATCCAAGAGACCCAGTACTTC	CASSPGTIIQETQYF	TRBV6-5	few	TRBD2	TRBJ2-5
TGTGCCAGCAGCGTAGAAGCGGGGGGCACAGATACGCAGTATTTT	CASSVEAGGTDTQYF	TRBV9	.	TRBD2	TRBJ2-3
TGTGCCAGCAGCTCATCACCTCCGGGACTAGCGAATGGGGAGCTGTTTTTT	CASSSSPPGLANGELFF	TRBV3-1/TRBV3-2	.	TRBD2	TRBJ2-2
TGTGCCAGTAGTTCCCGACAGGAGAACACTGAAGCTTTCTTT	CASSSRQENTEAFF	TRBV19	.	.	TRBJ1-1
TGTGCCAGCAGTTATGACAGCCCCCCGAACACTGAAGCTTTCTTT	CASSYDSPPNTEAFF	TRBV5-4	.	.	TRBJ1-1
TGTGCCAGCAGCTCTTTAGCGGGAGGGCTGGAAGATACGCAGTATTTT	CASSSLAGGLEDTQYF	TRBV11-1	.	TRBD2	TRBJ2-3
TGTGCCAGCAGTGAAACCAGGGATAATCAGCCCCAGCATTTT	CASSETRDNQPQHF	TRBV2	.	.	TRBJ1-5
TGTGCCAGCAGCCTTTACAGTTTGGGGAACACTGAAGCTTTCTTT	CASSLYSLGNTEAFF	TRBV7-6	.	.	TRBJ1-1
TGTGCCAGCAGCGTACGTCCTGGACAGGAAGCTTTCTTT	CASSVRPGQEAFF	TRBV9	.	.	TRBJ1-1
TGTGCCAGCATCCGAGGACAGGGGGCTATAGATACGCAGTATTTT	CASIRGQGAIDTQYF	TRBV2	.	TRBD1	TRBJ2-3
TGTGCCATCAGTGACGGGACATCGGAAGAAAAACTGTTTTTT	CAISDGTSEEKLFF	TRBV10-3	.	.	TRBJ1-4
TGCGCCAGCAGCTTACTAGCGGGCGTTTACAATGAGCAGTTCTTC	CASSLLAGVYNEQFF	TRBV5-1	.	TRBD2	TRBJ2-1
TGCAGCGTTGAAGAGGGCCGGGGCGGGGAGCTGTTTTTT	CSVEEGRGGELFF	TRBV29-1	.	.	TRBJ2-2
TGCGCCAGCAGCCAAGTAACGGTGGGACTTACTGAAGCTTTCTTT	CASSQVTVGLTEAFF	TRBV4-1	.	.	TRBJ1-1
TGTGCCAGCAGCTTAGGGGAGAGTAACAATTCACCCCTCCACTTT	CASSLGESNNSPLHF	TRBV13	.	.	TRBJ1-6
TGTGCCAGCAGCCCAGGAACCATGAACACTGAAGCTTTCTTT	CASSPGTMNTEAFF	TRBV9	.	.	TRBJ1-1
TGTGCCAGCAGCTTAGTGGGGAGTCAGCCCCAGCATTTT	CASSLVGSQPQHF	TRBV11-2	.	.	TRBJ1-5
TGTGCCAGCAGCTTGTTGGGACAGGGAACCATGAACACTGAAGCTTTCTTT	CASSLLGQGTMNTEAFF	TRBV7-6	.	TRBD1	TRBJ1-1
TGCGCCAGCAGCTTGCCGGGGGGGCACAATGAGCAGTTCTTC	CASSLPGGHNEQFF	TRBV5-1	.	TRBD2	TRBJ2-1